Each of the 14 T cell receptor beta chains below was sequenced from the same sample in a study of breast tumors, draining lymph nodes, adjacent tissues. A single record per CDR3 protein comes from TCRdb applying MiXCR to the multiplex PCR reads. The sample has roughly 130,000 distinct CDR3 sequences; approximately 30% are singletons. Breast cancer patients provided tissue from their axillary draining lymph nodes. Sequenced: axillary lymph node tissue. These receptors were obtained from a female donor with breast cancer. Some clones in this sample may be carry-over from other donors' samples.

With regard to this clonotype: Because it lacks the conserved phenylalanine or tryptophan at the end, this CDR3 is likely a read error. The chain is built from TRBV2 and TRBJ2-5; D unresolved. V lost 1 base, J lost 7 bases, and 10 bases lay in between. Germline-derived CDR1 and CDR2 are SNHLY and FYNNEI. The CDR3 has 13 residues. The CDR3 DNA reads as TGTGCCAGCAGTGAAGGGCTAGTAGGGACCCAGTACTCC. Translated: CASSEGLVGTQYS.

The CDR3 sequence: CASRADPNTGGGSFEQYV. The CDR3, as DNA: TGCGCCAGCAGAGCGGATCCGAACACCGGGGGGGGATCGTTCGAGCAGTACGTC. V usage is TRBV5-1 and J usage is TRBJ2-7; 8 bases align to TRBD2. J lost 6 bases, V lost 5 bases, and 22 bases had no gene match. CDR3 length equals 18 residues. Germline V gene data show CDR1 as SGHRS and CDR2 as YFSETQ.

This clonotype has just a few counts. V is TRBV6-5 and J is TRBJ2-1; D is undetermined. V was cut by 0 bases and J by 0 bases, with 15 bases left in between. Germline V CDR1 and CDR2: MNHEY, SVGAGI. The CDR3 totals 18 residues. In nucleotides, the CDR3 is TGTGCCAGCAGTTACTCCTGGGCCGGATCGAGCTCCTACAATGAGCAGTTCTTC. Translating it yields CASSYSWAGSSSYNEQFF.

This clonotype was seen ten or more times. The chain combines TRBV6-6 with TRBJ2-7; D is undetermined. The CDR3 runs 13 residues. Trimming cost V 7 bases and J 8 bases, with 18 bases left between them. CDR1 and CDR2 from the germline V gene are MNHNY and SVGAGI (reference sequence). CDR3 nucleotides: TGTGCCAGCAACACTGGTGACTGGGATCAGCAGTACGTC. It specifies CASNTGDWDQQYV.

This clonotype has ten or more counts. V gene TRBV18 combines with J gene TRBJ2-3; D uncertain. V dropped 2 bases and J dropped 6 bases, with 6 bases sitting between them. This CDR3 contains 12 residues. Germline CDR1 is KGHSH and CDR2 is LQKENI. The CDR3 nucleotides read TGTGCCAGCTCACCAGCCCGCGATACGCAGTATTTT. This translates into CASSPARDTQYF.

The CDR3 protein is CASSPPGGWTEAFF. The DNA for the CDR3 is TGTGCCAGCTCACCCCCAGGGGGATGGACTGAAGCTTTCTTT. V gene TRBV18 combines with J gene TRBJ2-2; TRBD1 matches at 7 bases. The J call is in doubt because the DNA end fits TRBJ1-1 better. The CDR3 is 14 amino acids. Germline values: CDR1 KGHSH, CDR2 LQKENI.

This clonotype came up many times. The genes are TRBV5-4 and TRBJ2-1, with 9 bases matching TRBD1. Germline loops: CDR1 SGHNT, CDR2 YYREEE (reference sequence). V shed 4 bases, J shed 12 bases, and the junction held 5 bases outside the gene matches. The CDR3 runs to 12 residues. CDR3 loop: CASSLQGALQFF. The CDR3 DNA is TGTGCCAGCAGCCTACAGGGGGCTTTGCAGTTCTTC.

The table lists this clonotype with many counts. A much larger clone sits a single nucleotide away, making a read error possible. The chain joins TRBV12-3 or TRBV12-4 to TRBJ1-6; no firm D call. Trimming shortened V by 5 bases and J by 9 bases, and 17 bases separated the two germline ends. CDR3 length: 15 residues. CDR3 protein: CASSDFDPQLSPLHF. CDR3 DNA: TGTGCCAGCAGTGACTTTGACCCTCAACTTTCACCCCTCCACTTT.

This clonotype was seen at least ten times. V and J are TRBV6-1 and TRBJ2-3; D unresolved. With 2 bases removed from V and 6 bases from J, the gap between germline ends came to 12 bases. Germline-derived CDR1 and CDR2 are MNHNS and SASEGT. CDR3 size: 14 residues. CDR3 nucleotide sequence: TGTGCCAGCAGTGAACAAGGACCATTGGATACGCAGTATTTT. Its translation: CASSEQGPLDTQYF.

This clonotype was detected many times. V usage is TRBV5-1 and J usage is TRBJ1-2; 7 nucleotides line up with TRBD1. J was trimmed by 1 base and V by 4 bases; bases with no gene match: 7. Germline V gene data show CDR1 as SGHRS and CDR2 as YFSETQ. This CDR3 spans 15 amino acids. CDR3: CASSPGTVHNYGYTF. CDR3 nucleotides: TGCGCCAGCAGCCCCGGGACAGTGCATAACTATGGCTACACCTTC.

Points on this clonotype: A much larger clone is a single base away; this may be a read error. The CDR3 nucleotides are TGTGCCAGCAGCCGTAGAGGCCTCGCCAGGGGAGGGCAAGAGACCCAGTACTTC. Translating gives CASSRRGLARGGQETQYF. This rearrangement joins TRBV11-2 to TRBJ2-5; tentatively, D is TRBD2 (7 bases). Germline V gives CDR1 SGHAT, CDR2 FQNNGV. The CDR3 spans 18 residues. V lost 5 bases and J lost 2, with 24 bases in between.

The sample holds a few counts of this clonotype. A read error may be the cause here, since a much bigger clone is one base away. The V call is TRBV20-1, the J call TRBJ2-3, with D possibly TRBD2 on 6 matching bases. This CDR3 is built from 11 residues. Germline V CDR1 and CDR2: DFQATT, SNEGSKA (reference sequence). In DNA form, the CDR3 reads TGCAGTGCCCAGGGCGGGGATACGCAGTCTTTT. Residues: CSAQGGDTQSF.

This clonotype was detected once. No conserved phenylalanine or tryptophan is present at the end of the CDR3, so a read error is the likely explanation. CDR3 region: CASKSGQGASNEQFV. The CDR3 DNA is TGCGCCAGCAAATCCGGACAGGGGGCCTCCAATGAGCAGTTCGTC. This chain uses TRBV5-1 with TRBJ2-1, with 11 positions matching TRBD1. Trimming cost V 6 bases and J 6 bases; bases outside gene matches: 8. The V gene's germline CDR1 is SGHRS and CDR2 YFSETQ. This CDR3 is built from 15 residues.

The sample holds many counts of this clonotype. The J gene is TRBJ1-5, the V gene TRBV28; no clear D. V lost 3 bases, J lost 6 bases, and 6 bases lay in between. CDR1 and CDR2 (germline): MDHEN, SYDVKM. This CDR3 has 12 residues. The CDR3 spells CASSFEGQPQHF. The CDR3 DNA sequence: TGTGCCAGCAGTTTTGAGGGTCAGCCCCAGCATTTT.